This TCR beta chain was retrieved from a study of CD8+ T cells in alopecia areata. General study findings and limits: It was lesional scalp, especially alopecia totalis/universalis, that showed higher clonality than normal scalp.

Treatment: oral pan-JAK inhibitor, 5-10 mg twice daily. Extraction of RNA preceded its reverse transcription into cDNA, which served as the sequencing template. Some clones are missing from TCRdb's copy, which holds only in-frame ones; the method was immunoSEQ multiplex PCR. The data show 190,000 or so clones, with roughly 50% seen just once and roughly 12% held by the top ten. Notes on this clone: The antigen is undetermined.

V gave up 2 bases and J gave up 9 bases, with 11 bases separating them. Looked up from germline, CDR1 is SGHDT and CDR2 is YYEEEE. This CDR3 comprises 12 residues. This clonotype was obtained from a human donor with alopecia areata. Sample: CD8+ T cells sorted from blood, taken at week 24, from a patient treated with tofacitinib. This chain joins TRBV5-6 and TRBJ1-2; D not resolved. In nucleotides, the CDR3 is TGTGCCAGCAGCTTTCTTTCCGCAAGCTACACCTTC. It encodes CASSFLSASYTF.